This TCR beta chain was profiled in a study of regulatory T cells in long-lasting Graves disease. Study in general: Less than 3 months of antithyroid drugs had been taken by newly diagnosed Graves' patients. The study, taken as a whole, reports: Peripheral blood was the sole material, not thyroid tissue.

Assembly of TCR beta libraries relied on iRepertoire HTBI primers together with Arm-PCR of CDR3 regions. TCRdb re-called the multiplex PCR reads with MiXCR, one entry per CDR3 protein. The repertoire holds some 400,000 distinct CDR3 sequences, with 14% to 15% as singletons. In germline, CDR1 is SQVTM, CDR2 ANQGSEA. This CDR3 comprises 12 residues. Trimming removed 6 bases from V and 2 bases from J, with 7 bases in between. This clonotype was seen ten or more times. Its antigen is not identified. The time point here: newly diagnosed GD, antithyroid drugs for less than 3 months. Researchers made the TCR library from RNA that was extracted from PBMCs. Per American Thyroid Association guidelines, Graves' disease was diagnosed. These data were likewise used in another study, on T cells in Graves' hyperthyroidism and ophthalmopathy. In that study: In the blood, most expanded thyroid clonotypes above 0.001 appeared as well.

The chain employs TRBV29-1 and TRBJ2-2; D not certain. The sequence derives from a woman in her 30s with Graves disease. The sample consisted of peripheral blood mononuclear cells (PBMCs), taken at new diagnosis, from a patient treated with antithyroid drugs. The CDR3 sequence: CSVAFNTGELFF. DNA for the CDR3: TGCAGCGTAGCGTTCAACACCGGGGAGCTGTTTTTT.